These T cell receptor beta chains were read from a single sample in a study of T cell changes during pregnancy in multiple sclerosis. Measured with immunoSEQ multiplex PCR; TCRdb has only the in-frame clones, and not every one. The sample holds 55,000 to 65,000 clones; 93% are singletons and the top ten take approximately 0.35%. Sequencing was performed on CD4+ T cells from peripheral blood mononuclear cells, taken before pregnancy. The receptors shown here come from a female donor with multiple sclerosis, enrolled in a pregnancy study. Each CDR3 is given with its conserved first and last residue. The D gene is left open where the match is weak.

CASSRNAGPLHF	TGTGCCAGCAGCCGCAATGCCGGGCCCCTCCACTTT	TRBJ1-6	-	TRBV2
CASSVDRIQPQHF	TGTGCCAGCAGTGTTGACAGGATCCAGCCCCAGCATTTT	TRBJ1-5	-	TRBV2
CASSSRTGGGNTIYF	TGTGCCAGCAGCTCCAGGACAGGGGGTGGAAACACCATATATTTT	TRBJ1-3	TRBD1	TRBV7-6
CASREAMNTEAFF	TGTGCCAGTCGGGAGGCGATGAACACTGAAGCTTTCTTT	TRBJ1-1	-	TRBV28
CASSELSRGRATDEQYF	TGTGCCAGCAGTGAACTGTCAAGAGGGAGGGCGACGGACGAGCAGTACTTC	TRBJ2-7	TRBD2	TRBV25-1
CASKAPLAPGGNEQFF	TGTGCCAGCAAGGCCCCGCTAGCGCCAGGGGGAAATGAGCAGTTCTTC	TRBJ2-1	-	TRBV28
CSVEDRAGSTYEQYF	TGCAGCGTTGAAGATCGCGCGGGATCTACCTACGAGCAGTACTTC	TRBJ2-7	-	TRBV29-1
CASTAGTSTDTQYF	TGTGCCAGCACGGCGGGAACTAGCACAGATACGCAGTATTTT	TRBJ2-3	-	TRBV2
CSVGGAQTQYF	TGCAGCGTTGGTGGGGCGCAGACCCAGTACTTC	TRBJ2-5	-	TRBV29-1
CASTYRGRNYEQFF	TGTGCCAGCACATACAGGGGGCGTAACTATGAGCAGTTCTTC	TRBJ2-1	TRBD1	TRBV7-8
CASSQEAYQETQYF	TGCGCCAGCAGCCAAGAAGCGTACCAAGAGACCCAGTACTTC	TRBJ2-5	-	TRBV4-1
CASSADSAEAFF	TGTGCCAGCAGCGCCGACAGTGCTGAAGCTTTCTTT	TRBJ1-1	-	TRBV7-2
CASSPTSGTDTQYF	TGTGCCAGCTCACCGACTAGCGGCACAGATACGCAGTATTTT	TRBJ2-3	TRBD2	TRBV18